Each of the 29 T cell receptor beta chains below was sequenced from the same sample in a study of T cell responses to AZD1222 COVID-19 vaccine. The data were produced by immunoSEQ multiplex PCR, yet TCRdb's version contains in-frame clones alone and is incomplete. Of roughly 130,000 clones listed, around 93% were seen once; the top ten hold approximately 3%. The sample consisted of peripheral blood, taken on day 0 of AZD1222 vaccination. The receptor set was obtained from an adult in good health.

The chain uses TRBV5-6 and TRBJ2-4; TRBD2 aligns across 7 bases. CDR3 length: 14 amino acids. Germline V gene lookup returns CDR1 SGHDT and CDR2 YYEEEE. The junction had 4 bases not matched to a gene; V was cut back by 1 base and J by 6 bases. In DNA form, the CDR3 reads TGTGCCAGCAGCTTGAGAGGGGAGGGAAACATTCAGTACTTC. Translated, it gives CASSLRGEGNIQYF.

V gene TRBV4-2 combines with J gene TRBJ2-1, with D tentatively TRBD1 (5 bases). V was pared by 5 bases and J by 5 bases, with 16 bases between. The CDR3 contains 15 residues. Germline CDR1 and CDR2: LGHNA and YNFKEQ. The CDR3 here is CASSRTGVPNNEQFF. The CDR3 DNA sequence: TGTGCCAGCAGCAGAACAGGCGTGCCAAACAATGAGCAGTTCTTC.

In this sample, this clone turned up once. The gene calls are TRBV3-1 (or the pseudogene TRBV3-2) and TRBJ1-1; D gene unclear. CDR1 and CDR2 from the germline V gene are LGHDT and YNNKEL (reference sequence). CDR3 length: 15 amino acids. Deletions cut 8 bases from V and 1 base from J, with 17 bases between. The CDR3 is CASGEGSIKNTEAFF. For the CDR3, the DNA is TGTGCCAGCGGGGAGGGCAGCATAAAGAACACTGAAGCTTTCTTT.

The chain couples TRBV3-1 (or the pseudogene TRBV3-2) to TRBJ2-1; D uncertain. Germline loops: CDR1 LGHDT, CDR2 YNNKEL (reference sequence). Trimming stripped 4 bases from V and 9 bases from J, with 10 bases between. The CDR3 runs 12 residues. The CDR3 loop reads CASSLSNGEQFF. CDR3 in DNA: TGTGCCAGCAGCCTATCAAACGGTGAGCAGTTCTTC.

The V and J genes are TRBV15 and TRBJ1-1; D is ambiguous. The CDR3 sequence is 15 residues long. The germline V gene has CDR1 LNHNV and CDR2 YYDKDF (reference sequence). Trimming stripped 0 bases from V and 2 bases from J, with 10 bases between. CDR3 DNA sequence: TGTGCCACCAGCAGAGACAGTAAATTTAACACTGAAGCTTTCTTT. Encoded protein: CATSRDSKFNTEAFF.

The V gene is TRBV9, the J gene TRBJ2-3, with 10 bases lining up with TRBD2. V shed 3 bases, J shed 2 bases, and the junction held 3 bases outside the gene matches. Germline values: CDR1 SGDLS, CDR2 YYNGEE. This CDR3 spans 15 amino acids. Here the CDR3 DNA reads TGTGCCAGCAGCGGTACTAGCGGGGTCACAGATACGCAGTATTTT. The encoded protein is CASSGTSGVTDTQYF.

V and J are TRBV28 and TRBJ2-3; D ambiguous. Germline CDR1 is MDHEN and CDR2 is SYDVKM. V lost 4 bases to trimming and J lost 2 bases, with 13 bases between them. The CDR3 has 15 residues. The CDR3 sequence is CASSSTLDYTDTQYF. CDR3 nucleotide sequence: TGTGCCAGCAGTTCTACCCTAGATTACACAGATACGCAGTATTTT.

The CDR3 loop reads CASSLESPSEQYF. The CDR3, as DNA: TGCGCCAGCAGCTTGGAGTCACCTTCCGAGCAGTACTTC. The chain is built from TRBV5-1 and TRBJ2-7; D is undetermined. This CDR3 comprises 13 residues. Germline V CDR1 and CDR2: SGHRS, YFSETQ. V was shortened by 0 bases and J by 6 bases, with 10 bases between the two germline ends.

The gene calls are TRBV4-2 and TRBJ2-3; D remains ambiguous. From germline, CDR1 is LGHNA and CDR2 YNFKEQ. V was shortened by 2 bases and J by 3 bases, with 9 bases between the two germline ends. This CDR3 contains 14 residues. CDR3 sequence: CASSQSTLTDTQYF. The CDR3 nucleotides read TGTGCCAGCAGCCAATCCACCCTGACAGATACGCAGTATTTT.

The CDR3 protein is CASSRGNTEAFF. As DNA, the CDR3 is TGTGCCAGCAGCAGGGGGAACACTGAAGCTTTCTTT. The J gene is TRBJ1-1, the V gene TRBV13, with D maybe TRBD1 (5 bases). This CDR3 is built from 12 residues. Deletions cut 5 bases from V and 1 base from J, with 5 bases between. The germline CDR1 and CDR2 sequences are PRHDT and FYEKMQ (reference sequence).

The CDR3 DNA sequence: TGTGCCAGCAGTTCCCCGCGGGTGGGGGAAGGCTACACCTTC. Protein sequence: CASSSPRVGEGYTF. This chain joins TRBV6-5 and TRBJ1-2; D perhaps matches TRBD1 (5 bases). The CDR3 runs 14 residues. The germline V gene encodes CDR1 MNHEY and CDR2 SVGAGI. Trimming cost V 4 bases and J 8 bases, with 17 bases left between them.

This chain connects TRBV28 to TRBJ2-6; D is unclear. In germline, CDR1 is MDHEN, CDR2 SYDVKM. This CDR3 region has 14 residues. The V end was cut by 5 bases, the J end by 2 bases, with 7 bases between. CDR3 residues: CASSRRPGANVLTF. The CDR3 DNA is TGTGCCAGCAGTAGGCGCCCTGGGGCCAACGTCCTGACTTTC.

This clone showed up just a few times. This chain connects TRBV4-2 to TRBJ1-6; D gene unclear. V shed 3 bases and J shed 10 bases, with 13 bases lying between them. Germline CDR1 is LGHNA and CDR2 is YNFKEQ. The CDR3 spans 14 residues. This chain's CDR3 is CASSHLQENSPLHF. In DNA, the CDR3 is TGTGCCAGCAGCCATCTCCAGGAAAACTCACCCCTCCACTTT.

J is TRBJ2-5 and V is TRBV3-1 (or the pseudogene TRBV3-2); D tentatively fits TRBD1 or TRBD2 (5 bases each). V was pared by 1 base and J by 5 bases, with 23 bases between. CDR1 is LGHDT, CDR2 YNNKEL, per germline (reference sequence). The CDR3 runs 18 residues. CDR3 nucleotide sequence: TGTGCCAGCAGCCAAGGAAAGGGGAGCGTCTCCCCCGGGGAGACCCAGTACTTC. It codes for CASSQGKGSVSPGETQYF.

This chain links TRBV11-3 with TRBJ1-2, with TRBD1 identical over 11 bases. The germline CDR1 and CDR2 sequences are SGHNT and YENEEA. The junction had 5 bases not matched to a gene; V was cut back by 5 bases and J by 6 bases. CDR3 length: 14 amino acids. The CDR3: CASSLPGQGDGYTF. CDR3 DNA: TGTGCCAGCAGCCTTCCGGGACAGGGGGATGGCTACACCTTC.

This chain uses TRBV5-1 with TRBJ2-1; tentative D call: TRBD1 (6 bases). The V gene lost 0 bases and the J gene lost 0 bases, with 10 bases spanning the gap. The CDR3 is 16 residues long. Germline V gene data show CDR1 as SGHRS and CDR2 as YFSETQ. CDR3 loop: CASSLAQGYSYNEQFF. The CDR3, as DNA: TGCGCCAGCAGCTTGGCTCAGGGGTACTCCTACAATGAGCAGTTCTTC.

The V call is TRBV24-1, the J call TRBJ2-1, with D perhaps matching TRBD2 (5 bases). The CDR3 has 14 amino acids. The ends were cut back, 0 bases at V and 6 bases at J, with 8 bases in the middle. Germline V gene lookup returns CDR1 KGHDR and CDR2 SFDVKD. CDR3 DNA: TGTGCCACCAGTGATTTGCGTCGGGGCAATGAGCAGTTCTTC. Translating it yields CATSDLRRGNEQFF.

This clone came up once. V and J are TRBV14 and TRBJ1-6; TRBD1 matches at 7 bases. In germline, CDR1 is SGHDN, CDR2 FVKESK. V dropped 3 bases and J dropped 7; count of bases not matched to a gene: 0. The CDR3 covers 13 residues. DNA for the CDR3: TGTGCCAGCAGCCAGACAGGGAATTCACCCCTCCACTTT. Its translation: CASSQTGNSPLHF.

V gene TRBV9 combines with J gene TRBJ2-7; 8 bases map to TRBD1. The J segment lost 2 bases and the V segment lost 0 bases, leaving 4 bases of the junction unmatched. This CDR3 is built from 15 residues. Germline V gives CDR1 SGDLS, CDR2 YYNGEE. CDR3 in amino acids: CASSVAGQGAYEQYF. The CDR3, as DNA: TGTGCCAGCAGCGTAGCCGGACAGGGCGCCTACGAGCAGTACTTC.

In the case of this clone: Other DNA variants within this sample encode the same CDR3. CDR3 sequence: CASRDRGTEAFF. The CDR3 DNA sequence: TGTGCCAGCCGGGACAGGGGCACTGAAGCTTTCTTT. The chain joins TRBV2 to TRBJ1-1, with TRBD1 matching 10 bases. The germline V gene encodes CDR1 SNHLY and CDR2 FYNNEI. V dropped 8 bases and J dropped 4; count of bases not matched to a gene: 1. The CDR3 runs 12 residues. Together with reference TRBV2 and TRBJ1-1, the CDR3 gives the full variable domain: EPEVTQTPSHQVTQMGQEVILRCVPISNHLYFYWYRQILGQKVEFLVSFYNNEISEKSEIFDDQFSVERPDGSNFTLKIRSTKLEDSAMYFCASRDRGTEAFFGQGTRLTVV.

The CDR3 nucleotides are TGTGCCAGCAGCTTAGTCGTTCAGGGGGGAAAACTGTTTTTT. Amino acid sequence: CASSLVVQGGKLFF. V is TRBV7-9 and J is TRBJ1-4, with 7 bases identical to TRBD1. The CDR3 totals 14 residues. Germline values: CDR1 SEHNR, CDR2 FQNEAQ (reference sequence). V shed 1 base, J shed 10 bases, and the junction held 6 bases outside the gene matches.

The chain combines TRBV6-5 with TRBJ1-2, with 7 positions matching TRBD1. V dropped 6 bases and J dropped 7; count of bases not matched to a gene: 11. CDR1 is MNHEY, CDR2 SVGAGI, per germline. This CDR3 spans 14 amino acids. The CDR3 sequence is CASSNTAQGGGYTF. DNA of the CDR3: TGTGCCAGCAGCAACACAGCGCAGGGGGGTGGCTACACCTTC.

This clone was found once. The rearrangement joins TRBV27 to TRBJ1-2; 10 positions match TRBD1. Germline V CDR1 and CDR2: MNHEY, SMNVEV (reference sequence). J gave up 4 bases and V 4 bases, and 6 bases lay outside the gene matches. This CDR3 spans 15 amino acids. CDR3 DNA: TGTGCCAGCAGTTCCGGGACAGGGGTTGGCTATGGCTACACCTTC. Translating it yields CASSSGTGVGYGYTF.

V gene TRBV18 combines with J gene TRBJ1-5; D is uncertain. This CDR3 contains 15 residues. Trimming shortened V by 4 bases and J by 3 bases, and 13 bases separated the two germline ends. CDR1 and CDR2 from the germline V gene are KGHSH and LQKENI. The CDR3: CASSLVYDPNQPQHF. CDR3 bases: TGTGCCAGCTCACTGGTTTACGACCCCAATCAGCCCCAGCATTTT.

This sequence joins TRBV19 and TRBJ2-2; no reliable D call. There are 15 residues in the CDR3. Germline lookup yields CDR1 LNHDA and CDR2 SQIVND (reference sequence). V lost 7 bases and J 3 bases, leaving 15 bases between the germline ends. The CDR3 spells CASKAGPGDTGELFF. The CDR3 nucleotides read TGTGCCAGTAAGGCCGGGCCTGGGGACACCGGGGAGCTGTTTTTT.

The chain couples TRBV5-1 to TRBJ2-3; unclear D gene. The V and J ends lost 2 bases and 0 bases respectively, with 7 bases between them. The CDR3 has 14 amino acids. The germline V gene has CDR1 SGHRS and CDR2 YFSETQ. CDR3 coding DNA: TGCGCCAGCAGCTTCAGTCAGAGCACAGATACGCAGTATTTT. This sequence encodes CASSFSQSTDTQYF. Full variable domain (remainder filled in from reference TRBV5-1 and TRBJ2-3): KAGVTQTPRYLIKTRGQQVTLSCSPISGHRSVSWYQQTPGQGLQFLFEYFSETQRNKGNFPGRFSGRQFSNSRSEMNVSTLELGDSALYLCASSFSQSTDTQYFGPGTRLTVL.

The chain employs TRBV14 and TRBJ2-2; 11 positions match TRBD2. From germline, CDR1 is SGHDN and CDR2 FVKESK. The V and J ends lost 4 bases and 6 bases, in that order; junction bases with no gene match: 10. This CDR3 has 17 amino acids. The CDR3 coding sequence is TGTGCCAGCAGCCTCTACCTACTAGCGGGAGATGCCGGGGAGCTGTTTTTT. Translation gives CASSLYLLAGDAGELFF.

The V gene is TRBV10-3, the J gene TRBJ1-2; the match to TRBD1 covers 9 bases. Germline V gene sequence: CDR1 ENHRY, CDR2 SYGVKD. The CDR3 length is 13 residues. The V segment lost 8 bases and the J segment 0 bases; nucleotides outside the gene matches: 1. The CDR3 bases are TGTGCCATCGGGACAGGGTCTAACTATGGCTACACCTTC. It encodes CAIGTGSNYGYTF.

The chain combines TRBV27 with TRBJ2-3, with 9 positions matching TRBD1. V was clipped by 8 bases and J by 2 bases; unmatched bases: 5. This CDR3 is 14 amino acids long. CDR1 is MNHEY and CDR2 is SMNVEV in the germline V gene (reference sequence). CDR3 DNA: TGTGCCAGCGGTCGACAGGGGGACACAGATACGCAGTATTTT. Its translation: CASGRQGDTDTQYF.